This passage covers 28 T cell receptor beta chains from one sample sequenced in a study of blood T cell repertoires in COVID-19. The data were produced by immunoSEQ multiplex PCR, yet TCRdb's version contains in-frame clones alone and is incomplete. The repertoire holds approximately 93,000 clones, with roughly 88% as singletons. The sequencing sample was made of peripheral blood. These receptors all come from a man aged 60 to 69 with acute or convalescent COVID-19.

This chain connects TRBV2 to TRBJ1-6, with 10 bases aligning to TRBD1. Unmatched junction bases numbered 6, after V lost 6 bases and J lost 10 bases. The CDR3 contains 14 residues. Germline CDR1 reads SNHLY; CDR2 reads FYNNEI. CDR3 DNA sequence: TGTGCCAGCAGACAACCGGGACAGGGGTCACCCCTCCACTTT. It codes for CASRQPGQGSPLHF.

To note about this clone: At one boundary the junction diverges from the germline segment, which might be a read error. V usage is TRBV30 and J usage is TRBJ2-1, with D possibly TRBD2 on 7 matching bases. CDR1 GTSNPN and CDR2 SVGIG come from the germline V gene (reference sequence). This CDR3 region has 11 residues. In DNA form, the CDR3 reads TGTGCCTGGATCCATGGGGGCCGGGGGGTCTTC. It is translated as CAWIHGGRGVF.

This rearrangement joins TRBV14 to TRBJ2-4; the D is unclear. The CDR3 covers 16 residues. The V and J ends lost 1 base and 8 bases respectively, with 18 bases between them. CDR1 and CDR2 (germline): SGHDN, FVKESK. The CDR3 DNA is TGTGCCAGCAGCCAAGCGGCCGGCCTCGGGTTGGACATTCAGTACTTC. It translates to CASSQAAGLGLDIQYF.

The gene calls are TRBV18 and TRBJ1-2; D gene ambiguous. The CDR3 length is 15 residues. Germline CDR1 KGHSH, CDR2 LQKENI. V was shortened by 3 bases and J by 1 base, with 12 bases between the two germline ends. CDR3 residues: CASSPEARLNYGYTF. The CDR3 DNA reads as TGTGCCAGCTCACCGGAGGCACGTCTTAACTATGGCTACACCTTC.

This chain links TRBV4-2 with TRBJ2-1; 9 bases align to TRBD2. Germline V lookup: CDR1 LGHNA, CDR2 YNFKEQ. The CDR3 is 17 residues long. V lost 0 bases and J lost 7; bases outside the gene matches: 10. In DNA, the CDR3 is TGTGCCAGCAGCCAAGACCCAGGAGGAGCGGGGGGAAATGAGCAGTTCTTC. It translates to CASSQDPGGAGGNEQFF.

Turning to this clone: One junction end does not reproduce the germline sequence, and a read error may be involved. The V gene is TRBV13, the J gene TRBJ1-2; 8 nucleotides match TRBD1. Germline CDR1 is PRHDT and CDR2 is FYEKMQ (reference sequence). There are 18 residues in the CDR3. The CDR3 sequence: CTSSLGGAADRVRYGYTF. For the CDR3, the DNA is TGTACCAGCAGCTTAGGGGGAGCCGCGGACAGGGTGCGCTATGGCTACACCTTC.

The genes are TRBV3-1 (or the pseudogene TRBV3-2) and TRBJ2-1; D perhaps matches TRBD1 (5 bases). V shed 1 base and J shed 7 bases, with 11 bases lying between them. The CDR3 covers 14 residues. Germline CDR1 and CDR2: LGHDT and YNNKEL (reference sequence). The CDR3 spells CASSQGQGANEQFF. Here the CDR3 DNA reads TGTGCCAGCAGCCAAGGTCAAGGGGCAAATGAGCAGTTCTTC.

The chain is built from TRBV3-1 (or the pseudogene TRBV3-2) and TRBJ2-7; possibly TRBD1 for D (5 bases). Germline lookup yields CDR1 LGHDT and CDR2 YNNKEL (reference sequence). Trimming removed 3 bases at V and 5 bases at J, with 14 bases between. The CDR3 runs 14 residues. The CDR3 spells CASSHSGYLHEQYF. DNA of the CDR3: TGTGCCAGCAGCCATTCAGGGTATCTTCACGAGCAGTACTTC.

The CDR3 spells CASSNRGAGVRNEQFF. In nucleotides, the CDR3 is TGTGCCAGCAGCAACAGGGGGGCGGGAGTGAGGAATGAGCAGTTCTTC. The V and J genes are TRBV7-2 and TRBJ2-1, with D maybe TRBD1 (8 bases). CDR3 size: 16 residues. Germline CDR1 and CDR2: SGHTA and FQGNSA. V gave up 5 bases and J gave up 7 bases, with 21 bases separating them.

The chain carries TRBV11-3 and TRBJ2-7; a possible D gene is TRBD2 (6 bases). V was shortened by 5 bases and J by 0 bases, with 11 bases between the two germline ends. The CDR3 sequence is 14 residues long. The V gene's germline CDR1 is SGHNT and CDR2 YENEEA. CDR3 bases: TGTGCCAGCAGCCTGGACGGGAGCTCCTACGAGCAGTACTTC. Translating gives CASSLDGSSYEQYF.

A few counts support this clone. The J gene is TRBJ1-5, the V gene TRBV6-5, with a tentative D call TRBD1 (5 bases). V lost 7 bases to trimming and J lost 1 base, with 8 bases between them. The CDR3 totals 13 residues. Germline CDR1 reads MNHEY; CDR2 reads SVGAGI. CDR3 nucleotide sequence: TGTGCCAGCATCCAGGGAAGCAATCAGCCCCAGCATTTT. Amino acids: CASIQGSNQPQHF.

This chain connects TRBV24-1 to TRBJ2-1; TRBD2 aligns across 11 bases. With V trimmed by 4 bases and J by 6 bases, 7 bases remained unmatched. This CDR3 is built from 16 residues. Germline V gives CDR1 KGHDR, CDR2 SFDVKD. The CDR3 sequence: CATSDTLAGALNEQFF. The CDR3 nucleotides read TGTGCCACCAGTGACACACTAGCGGGGGCTCTCAATGAGCAGTTCTTC.

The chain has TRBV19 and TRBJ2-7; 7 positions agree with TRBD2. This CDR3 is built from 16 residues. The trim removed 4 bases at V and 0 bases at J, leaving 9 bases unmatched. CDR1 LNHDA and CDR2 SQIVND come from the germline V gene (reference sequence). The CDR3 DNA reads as TGTGCCAGTAGTACTCCCCGTACGGGGGGCTCCTACGAGCAGTACTTC. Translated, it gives CASSTPRTGGSYEQYF.

The DNA of the CDR3 is TGTGCCAGCAGCCCCGGACACTCCCTGTCCCCAGAGACCCAGTACTTC. This encodes CASSPGHSLSPETQYF. This chain joins TRBV5-4 and TRBJ2-5; D possibly corresponds to TRBD1 (5 bases). V lost 4 bases and J lost 4, with 20 bases in between. This CDR3 is built from 16 residues. Germline V gene sequence: CDR1 SGHNT, CDR2 YYREEE (reference sequence).

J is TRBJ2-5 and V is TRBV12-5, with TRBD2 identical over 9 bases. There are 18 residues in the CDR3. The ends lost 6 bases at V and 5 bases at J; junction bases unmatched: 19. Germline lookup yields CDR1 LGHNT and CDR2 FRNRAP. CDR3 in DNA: TGTGCTAGTGGCCGGGAAGCGGGAGGCGGGCGATTTTATGAGACCCAGTACTTC. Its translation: CASGREAGGGRFYETQYF. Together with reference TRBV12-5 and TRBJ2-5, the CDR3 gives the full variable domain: DARVTQTPRHKVTEMGQEVTMRCQPILGHNTVFWYRQTMMQGLELLAYFRNRAPLDDSGMPKDRFSAEMPDATLATLKIQPSEPRDSAVYFCASGREAGGGRFYETQYFGPGTRLLVL.

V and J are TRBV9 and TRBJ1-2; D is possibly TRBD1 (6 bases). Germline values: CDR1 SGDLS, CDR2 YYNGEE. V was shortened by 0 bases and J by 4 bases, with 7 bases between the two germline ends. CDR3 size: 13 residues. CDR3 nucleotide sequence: TGTGCCAGCAGCGTAGAACAGGGCTATGGCTACACCTTC. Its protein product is CASSVEQGYGYTF.

The CDR3 nucleotides are TGTGCCAGCAGCTTAGCCCCGGCAGGCGCCACTGAAGCTTTCTTT. It yields the protein CASSLAPAGATEAFF. The chain couples TRBV11-2 to TRBJ1-1; D is undetermined. The CDR3 runs 15 residues. The ends were cut back, 1 base at V and 4 bases at J, with 13 bases in the middle. CDR1 and CDR2 from the germline V gene are SGHAT and FQNNGV.

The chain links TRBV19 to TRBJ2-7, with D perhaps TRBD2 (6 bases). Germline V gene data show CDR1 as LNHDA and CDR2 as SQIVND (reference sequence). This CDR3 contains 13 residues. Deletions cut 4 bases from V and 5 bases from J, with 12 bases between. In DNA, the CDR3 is TGTGCCAGTAGTAGTCAGGGAGGCCACGAGCAGTACTTC. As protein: CASSSQGGHEQYF.

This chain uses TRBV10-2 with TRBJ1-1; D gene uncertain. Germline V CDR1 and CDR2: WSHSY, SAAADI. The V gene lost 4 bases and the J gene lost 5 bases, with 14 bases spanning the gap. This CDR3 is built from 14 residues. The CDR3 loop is CASSATDGVTEAFF. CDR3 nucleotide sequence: TGCGCCAGCAGTGCGACCGACGGGGTTACTGAAGCTTTCTTT.

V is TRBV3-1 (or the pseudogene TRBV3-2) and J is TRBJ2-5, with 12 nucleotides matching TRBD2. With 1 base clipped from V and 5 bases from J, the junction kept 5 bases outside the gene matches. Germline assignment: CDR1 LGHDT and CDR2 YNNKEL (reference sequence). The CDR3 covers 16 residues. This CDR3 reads CASSQGTSGDEETQYF. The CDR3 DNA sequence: TGTGCCAGCAGCCAAGGGACTAGCGGGGATGAGGAGACCCAGTACTTC.

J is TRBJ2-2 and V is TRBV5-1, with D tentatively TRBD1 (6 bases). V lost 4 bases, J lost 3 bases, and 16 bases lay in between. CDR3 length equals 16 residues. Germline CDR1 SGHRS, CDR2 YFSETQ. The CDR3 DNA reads TGCGCCAGCAGCGAAACAGGGACACCCGACACCGGGGAGCTGTTTTTT. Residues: CASSETGTPDTGELFF.

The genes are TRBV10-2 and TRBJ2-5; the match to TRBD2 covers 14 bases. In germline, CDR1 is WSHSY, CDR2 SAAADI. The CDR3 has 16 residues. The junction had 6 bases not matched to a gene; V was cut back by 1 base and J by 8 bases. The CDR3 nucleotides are TGCGCCAGCAGTGAGTTGTCGACTAGCGGGGGGGGAACCCAGTACTTC. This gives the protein CASSELSTSGGGTQYF.

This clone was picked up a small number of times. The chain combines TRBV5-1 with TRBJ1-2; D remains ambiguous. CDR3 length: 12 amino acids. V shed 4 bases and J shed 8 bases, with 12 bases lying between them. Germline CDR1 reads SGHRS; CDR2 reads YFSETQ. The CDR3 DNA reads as TGCGCCAGCAGCCTTGGAGGAGGAGGCTACACCTTC. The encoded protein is CASSLGGGGYTF.

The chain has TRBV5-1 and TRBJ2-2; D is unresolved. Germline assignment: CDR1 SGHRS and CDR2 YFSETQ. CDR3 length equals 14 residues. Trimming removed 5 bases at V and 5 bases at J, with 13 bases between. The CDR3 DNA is TGCGCCAGCAGTTCCGGTTGGGCGACCGGGGAGCTGTTTTTT. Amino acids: CASSSGWATGELFF.

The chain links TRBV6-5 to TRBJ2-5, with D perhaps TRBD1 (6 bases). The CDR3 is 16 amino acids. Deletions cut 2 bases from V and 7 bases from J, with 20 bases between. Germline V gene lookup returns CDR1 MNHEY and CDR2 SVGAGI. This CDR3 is CASSYGGPGGEGTQYF. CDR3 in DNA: TGTGCCAGCAGTTACGGGGGCCCGGGTGGGGAAGGGACCCAGTACTTC.

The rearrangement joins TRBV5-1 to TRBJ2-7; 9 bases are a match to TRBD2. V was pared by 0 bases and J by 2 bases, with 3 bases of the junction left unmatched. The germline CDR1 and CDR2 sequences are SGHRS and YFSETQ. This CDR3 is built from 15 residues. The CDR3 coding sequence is TGCGCCAGCAGCTTGGAGCGGGGGGATACCTACGAGCAGTACTTC. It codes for CASSLERGDTYEQYF. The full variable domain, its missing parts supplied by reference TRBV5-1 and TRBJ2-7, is KAGVTQTPRYLIKTRGQQVTLSCSPISGHRSVSWYQQTPGQGLQFLFEYFSETQRNKGNFPGRFSGRQFSNSRSEMNVSTLELGDSALYLCASSLERGDTYEQYFGPGTRLTVT.

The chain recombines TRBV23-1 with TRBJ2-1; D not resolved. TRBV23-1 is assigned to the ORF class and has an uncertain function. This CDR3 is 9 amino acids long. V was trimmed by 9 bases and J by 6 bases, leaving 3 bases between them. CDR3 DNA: TGCGCCAGGAGCAATGAGCAGTTCTTC. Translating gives CARSNEQFF.

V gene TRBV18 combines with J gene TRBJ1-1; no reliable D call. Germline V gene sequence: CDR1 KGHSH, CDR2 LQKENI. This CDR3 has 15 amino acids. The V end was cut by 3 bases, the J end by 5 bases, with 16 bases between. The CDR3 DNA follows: TGTGCCAGCTCACCGGTGGACGTCCGGGGAACTGAAGCTTTCTTT. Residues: CASSPVDVRGTEAFF.